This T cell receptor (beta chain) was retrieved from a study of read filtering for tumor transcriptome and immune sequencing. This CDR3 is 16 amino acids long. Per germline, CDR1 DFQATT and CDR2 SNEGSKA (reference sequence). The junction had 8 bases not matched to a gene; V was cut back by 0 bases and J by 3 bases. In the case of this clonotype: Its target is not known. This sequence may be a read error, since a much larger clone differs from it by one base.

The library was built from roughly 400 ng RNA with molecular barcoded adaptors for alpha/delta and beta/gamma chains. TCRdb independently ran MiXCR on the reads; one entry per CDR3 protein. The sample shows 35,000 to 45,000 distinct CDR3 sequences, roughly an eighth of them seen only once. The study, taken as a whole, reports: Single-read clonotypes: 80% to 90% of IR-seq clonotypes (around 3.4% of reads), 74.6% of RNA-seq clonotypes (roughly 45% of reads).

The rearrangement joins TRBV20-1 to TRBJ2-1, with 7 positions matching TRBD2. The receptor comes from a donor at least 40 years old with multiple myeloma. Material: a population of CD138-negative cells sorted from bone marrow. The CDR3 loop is CSAREGSGGSYNEQFF. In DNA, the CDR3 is TGCAGTGCTAGAGAGGGGAGTGGCGGGAGCTACAATGAGCAGTTCTTC.